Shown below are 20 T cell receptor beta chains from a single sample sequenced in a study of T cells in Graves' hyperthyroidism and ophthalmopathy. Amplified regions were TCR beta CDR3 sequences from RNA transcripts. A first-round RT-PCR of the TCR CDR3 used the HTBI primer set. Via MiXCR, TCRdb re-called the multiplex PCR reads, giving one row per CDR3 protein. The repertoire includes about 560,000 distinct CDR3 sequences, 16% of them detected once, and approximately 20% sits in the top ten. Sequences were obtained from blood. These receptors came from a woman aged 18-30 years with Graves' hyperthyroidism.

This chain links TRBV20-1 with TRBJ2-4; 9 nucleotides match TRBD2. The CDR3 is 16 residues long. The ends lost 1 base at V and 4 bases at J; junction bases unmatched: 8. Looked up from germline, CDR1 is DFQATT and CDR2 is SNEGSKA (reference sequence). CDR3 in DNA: TGCAGTGCTAGAGGGGCTAGCGGGAACAGAAAAAACATTCAGTACTTC. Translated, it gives CSARGASGNRKNIQYF.

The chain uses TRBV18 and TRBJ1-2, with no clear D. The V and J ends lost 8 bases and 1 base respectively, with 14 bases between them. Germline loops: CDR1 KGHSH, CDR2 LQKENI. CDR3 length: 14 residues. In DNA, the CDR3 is TGTGCCAGCACCCCTCGACCCGATAACTATGGCTACACCTTC. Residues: CASTPRPDNYGYTF.

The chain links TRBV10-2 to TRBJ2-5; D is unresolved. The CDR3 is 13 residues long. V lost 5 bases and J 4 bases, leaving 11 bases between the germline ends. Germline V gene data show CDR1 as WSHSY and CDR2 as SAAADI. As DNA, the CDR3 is TGCGCCAGCAGTAGGATCATCTCAGAGACCCAGTACTTC. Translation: CASSRIISETQYF.

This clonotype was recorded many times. The CDR3 sequence is CASSLGPRSGGNQPQHF. In nucleotides, the CDR3 is TGTGCCAGCAGTTTAGGCCCTCGGTCAGGGGGCAATCAGCCCCAGCATTTT. This chain connects TRBV12-3 or TRBV12-4 to TRBJ1-5, with TRBD1 as a possible D gene (6 bases). The CDR3 is made up of 17 amino acids. The germline V and J ends were trimmed by 1 base and 2 bases, with 15 bases remaining between them.

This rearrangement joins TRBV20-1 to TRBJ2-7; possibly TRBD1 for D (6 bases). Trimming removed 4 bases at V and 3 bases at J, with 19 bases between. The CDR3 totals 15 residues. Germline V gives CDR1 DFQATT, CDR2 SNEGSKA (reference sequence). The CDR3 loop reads CSATSGDIGNYEQYF. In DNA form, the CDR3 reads TGCAGTGCTACCTCTGGGGACATCGGCAACTACGAGCAGTACTTC.

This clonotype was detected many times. The CDR3 sequence is CASTANGAYQPQHF. Written as DNA, the CDR3 is TGTGCCAGCACGGCAAATGGGGCCTATCAGCCCCAGCATTTT. The V gene is TRBV2, the J gene TRBJ1-5; D possibly corresponds to TRBD1 (5 bases). V dropped 7 bases and J dropped 5 bases, with 15 bases sitting between them. CDR3 size: 14 residues. Germline V gives CDR1 SNHLY, CDR2 FYNNEI.

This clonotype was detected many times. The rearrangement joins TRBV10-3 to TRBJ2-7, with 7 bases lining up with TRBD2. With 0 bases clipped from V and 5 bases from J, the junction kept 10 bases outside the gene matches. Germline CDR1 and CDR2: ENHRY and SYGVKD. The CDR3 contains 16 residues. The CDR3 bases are TGTGCCATCAGTGAGTCGGTGATAGCGGGCCTCGACGAGCAGTACTTC. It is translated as CAISESVIAGLDEQYF.

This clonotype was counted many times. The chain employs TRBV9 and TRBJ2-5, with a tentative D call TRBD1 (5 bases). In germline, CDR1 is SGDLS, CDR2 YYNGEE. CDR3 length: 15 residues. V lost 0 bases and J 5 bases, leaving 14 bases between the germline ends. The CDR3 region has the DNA TGTGCCAGCAGCGTAGGCGCAGGGTTGGTGGAGACCCAGTACTTC. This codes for CASSVGAGLVETQYF.

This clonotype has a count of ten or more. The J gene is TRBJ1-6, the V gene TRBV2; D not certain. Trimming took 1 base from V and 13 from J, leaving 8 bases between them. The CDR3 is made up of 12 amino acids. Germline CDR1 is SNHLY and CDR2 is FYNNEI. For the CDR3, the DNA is TGTGCCAGCAGTGAAGGAAGGGATCCCCTCCACTTT. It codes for CASSEGRDPLHF.

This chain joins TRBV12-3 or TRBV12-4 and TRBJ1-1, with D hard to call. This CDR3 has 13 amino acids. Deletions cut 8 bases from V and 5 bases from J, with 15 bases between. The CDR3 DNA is TGTGCCAGCTCAGATTATTCGGTGACTGAAGCTTTCTTT. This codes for CASSDYSVTEAFF.

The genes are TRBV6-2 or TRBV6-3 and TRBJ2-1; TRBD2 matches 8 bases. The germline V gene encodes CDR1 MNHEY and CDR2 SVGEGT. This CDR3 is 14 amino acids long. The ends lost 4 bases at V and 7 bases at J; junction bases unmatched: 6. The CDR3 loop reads CASSFPGGPNEQFF. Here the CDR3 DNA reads TGTGCCAGCAGTTTCCCGGGGGGGCCTAATGAGCAGTTCTTC.

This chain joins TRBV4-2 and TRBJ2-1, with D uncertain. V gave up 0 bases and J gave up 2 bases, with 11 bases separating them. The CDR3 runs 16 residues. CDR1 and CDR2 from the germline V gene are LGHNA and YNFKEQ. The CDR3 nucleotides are TGTGCCAGCAGCCAAGATGGGCTAGAAGCCTACAATGAGCAGTTCTTC. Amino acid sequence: CASSQDGLEAYNEQFF.

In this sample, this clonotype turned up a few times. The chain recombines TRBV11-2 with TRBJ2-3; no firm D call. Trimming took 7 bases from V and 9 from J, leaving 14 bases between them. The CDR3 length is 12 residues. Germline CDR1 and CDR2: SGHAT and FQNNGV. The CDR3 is CASTLGQETQYF. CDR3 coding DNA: TGTGCCAGCACCCTTGGTCAGGAAACGCAGTATTTT.

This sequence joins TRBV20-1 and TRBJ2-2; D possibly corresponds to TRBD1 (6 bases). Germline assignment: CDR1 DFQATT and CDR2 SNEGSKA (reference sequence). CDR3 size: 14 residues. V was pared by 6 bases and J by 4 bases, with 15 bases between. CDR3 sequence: CSAPRQAGTGELFF. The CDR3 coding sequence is TGCAGTGCACCAAGACAGGCGGGCACCGGGGAGCTGTTTTTT.

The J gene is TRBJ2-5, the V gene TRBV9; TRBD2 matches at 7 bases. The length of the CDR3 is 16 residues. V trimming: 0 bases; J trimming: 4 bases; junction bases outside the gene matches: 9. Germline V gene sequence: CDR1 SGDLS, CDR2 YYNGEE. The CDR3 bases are TGTGCCAGCAGCGTAGGCGAGCGGGGAGTGGGAGAGACCCAGTACTTC. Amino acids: CASSVGERGVGETQYF.

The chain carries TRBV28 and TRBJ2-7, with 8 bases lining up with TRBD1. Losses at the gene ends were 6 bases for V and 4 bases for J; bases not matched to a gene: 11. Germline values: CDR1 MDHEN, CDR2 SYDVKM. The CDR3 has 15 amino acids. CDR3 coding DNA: TGTGCCAGCAGGCTTGGACAGGGTTCCCTTTACGAGCAGTACTTC. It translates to CASRLGQGSLYEQYF.

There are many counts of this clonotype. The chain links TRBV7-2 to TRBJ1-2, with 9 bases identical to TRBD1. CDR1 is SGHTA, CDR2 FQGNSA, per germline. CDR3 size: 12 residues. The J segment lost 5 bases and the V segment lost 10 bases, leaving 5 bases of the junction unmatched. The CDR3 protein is CATAGTGYGYTF. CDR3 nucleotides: TGTGCCACCGCGGGGACAGGGTATGGCTACACCTTC.

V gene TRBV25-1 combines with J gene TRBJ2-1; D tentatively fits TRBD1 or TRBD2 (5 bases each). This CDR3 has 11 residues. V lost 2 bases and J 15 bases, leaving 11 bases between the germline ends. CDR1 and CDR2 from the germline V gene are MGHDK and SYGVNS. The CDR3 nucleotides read TGTGCCAGCAGTGAAATCCGGGGCACGTTCTTC. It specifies CASSEIRGTFF. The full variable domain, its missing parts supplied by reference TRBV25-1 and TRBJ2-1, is EADIYQTPRYLVIGTGKKITLECSQTMGHDKMYWYQQDPGMELHLIHYSYGVNSTEKGDLSSESTVSRIRTEHFPLTLESARPSHTSQYLCASSEIRGTFFGPGTRLTVL.

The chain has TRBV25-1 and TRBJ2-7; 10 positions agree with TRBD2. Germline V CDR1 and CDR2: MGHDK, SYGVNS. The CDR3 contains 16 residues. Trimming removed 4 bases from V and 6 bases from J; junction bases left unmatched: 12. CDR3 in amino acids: CASSADLAGVGREQYF. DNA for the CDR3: TGTGCCAGCAGTGCTGATCTAGCGGGAGTCGGTCGCGAGCAGTACTTC.

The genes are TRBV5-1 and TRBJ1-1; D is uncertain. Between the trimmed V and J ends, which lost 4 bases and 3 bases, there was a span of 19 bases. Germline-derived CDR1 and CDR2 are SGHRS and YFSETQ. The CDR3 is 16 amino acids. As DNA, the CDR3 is TGCGCCAGCAGCCTGGGCGCCGTCCTACGGGACACTGAAGCTTTCTTT. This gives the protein CASSLGAVLRDTEAFF.